This is a list of T cell receptor beta chains from one sample in a study of T-cell memory formation after mild COVID-19. TCRdb re-called the 5' RACE reads with MiXCR, one entry per CDR3 protein. The top ten hold roughly 22% of the sample, which has about 310,000 distinct CDR3 sequences, more than 15% seen once. Sequencing used PBMCs or a T cell subset sorted from them (not recorded which). The source is a man between 18 and 29 years old who had mild COVID-19 (a few samples of this study predate the infection). Cell type and time point are not known. Both conserved end residues are part of each CDR3. Each record gives: D gene, V gene, clone size, J gene, CDR3 protein, CDR3 DNA. A D gene is named only where the DNA matches it firmly. Rows may omit the clone size; those that give it use once, few, many or a size class.

.	TRBV6-1	.	TRBJ1-2	CASSEQESNYGYTF	TGTGCCAGCAGTGAACAGGAGTCCAACTATGGCTACACCTTC
.	TRBV3-1	.	TRBJ2-7	CASSETVSSYEQYF	TGTGCCAGCAGCGAGACAGTCTCCTCCTACGAGCAGTACTTC
TRBD2	TRBV20-1	.	TRBJ2-1	CSAGRGTYNEQFF	TGCAGTGCTGGGCGGGGGACTTACAATGAGCAGTTCTTC
.	TRBV7-2	few	TRBJ2-2	CASSQSPTGELFF	TGTGCCAGCAGCCAGAGCCCCACCGGGGAGCTGTTTTTT
.	TRBV5-1	few	TRBJ2-7	CASSLTGIAYEQYF	TGCGCCAGCAGCCTAACAGGGATCGCCTACGAGCAGTACTTC
.	TRBV5-1	.	TRBJ2-3	CASSFGFMDTQYF	TGCGCCAGCAGCTTCGGCTTTATGGATACGCAGTATTTT
TRBD1	TRBV7-2	.	TRBJ2-1	CASSRDRGRGEQFF	TGTGCCAGCAGCCGGGACAGGGGGCGCGGTGAGCAGTTCTTC
.	TRBV2	few	TRBJ2-3	CASLSVDTQYF	TGTGCGAGCCTTAGCGTAGATACGCAGTATTTT
.	TRBV7-2	.	TRBJ2-5	CASSRDFFGETQYF	TGTGCCAGCAGCCGAGACTTCTTTGGAGAGACCCAGTACTTC
TRBD1	TRBV7-2	few	TRBJ2-3	CATGQGWTDTQYF	TGTGCCACTGGACAGGGCTGGACAGATACGCAGTATTTT
.	TRBV20-1	many	TRBJ1-2	CSAAGSNYGYTF	TGCAGTGCAGCAGGATCTAACTATGGCTACACCTTC
TRBD1	TRBV20-1	.	TRBJ1-3	CSARSLGQRAGNTIYF	TGCAGTGCTAGGTCTCTGGGACAGCGTGCTGGAAACACCATATATTTT
.	TRBV11-2	many	TRBJ1-1	CASSLGTEAFF	TGTGCCAGCAGCTTGGGCACTGAAGCTTTCTTT